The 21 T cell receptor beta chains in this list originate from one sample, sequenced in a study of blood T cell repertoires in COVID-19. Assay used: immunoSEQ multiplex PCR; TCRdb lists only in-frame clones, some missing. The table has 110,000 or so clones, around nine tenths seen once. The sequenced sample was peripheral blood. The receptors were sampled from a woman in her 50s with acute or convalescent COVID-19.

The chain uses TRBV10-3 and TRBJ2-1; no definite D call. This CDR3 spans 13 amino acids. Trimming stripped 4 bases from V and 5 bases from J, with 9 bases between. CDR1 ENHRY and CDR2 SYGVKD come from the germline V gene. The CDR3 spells CAISVLTDNEQFF. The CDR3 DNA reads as TGTGCCATCAGTGTATTAACAGACAATGAGCAGTTCTTC.

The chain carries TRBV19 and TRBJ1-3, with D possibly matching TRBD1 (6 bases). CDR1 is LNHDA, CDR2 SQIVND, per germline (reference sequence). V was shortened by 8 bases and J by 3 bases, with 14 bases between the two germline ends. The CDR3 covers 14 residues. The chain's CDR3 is CASGGGGHGNTIYF. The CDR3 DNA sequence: TGTGCCAGTGGCGGCGGGGGGCATGGAAACACCATATATTTT.

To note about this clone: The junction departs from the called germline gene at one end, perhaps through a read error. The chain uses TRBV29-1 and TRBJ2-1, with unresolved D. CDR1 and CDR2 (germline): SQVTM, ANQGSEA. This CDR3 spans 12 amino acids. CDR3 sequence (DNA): TGCAGCGTGGAAGCGTCTCTTGATGAGCAGTTCTTC. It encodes CSVEASLDEQFF.

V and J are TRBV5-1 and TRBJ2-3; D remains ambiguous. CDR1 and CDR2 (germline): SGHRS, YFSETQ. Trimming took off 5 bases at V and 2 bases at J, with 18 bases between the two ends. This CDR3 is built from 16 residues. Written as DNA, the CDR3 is TGCGCCAGCAGTCCCGAGATAGCCGTAATCACAGATACGCAGTATTTT. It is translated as CASSPEIAVITDTQYF.

CDR3 in DNA: TGCGCCAGCACCCGACAGGGAGGAAATTCACCCCTCCACTTT. It encodes CASTRQGGNSPLHF. The chain recombines TRBV5-1 with TRBJ1-6; 7 nucleotides align to TRBD1. CDR3 length equals 14 residues. V lost 6 bases, J lost 7 bases, and 7 bases stayed unmatched. Per the germline V gene, CDR1 is SGHRS and CDR2 is YFSETQ.

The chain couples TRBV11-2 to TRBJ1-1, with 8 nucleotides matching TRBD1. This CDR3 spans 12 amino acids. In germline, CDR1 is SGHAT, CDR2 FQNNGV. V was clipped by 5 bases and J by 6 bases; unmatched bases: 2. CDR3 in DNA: TGTGCCAGCAGCGCAGGGGGCTCTGAAGCTTTCTTT. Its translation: CASSAGGSEAFF. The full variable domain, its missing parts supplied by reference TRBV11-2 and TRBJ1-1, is EAGVAQSPRYKIIEKRQSVAFWCNPISGHATLYWYQQILGQGPKLLIQFQNNGVVDDSQLPKDRFSAERLKGVDSTLKIQPAKLEDSAVYLCASSAGGSEAFFGQGTRLTVV.

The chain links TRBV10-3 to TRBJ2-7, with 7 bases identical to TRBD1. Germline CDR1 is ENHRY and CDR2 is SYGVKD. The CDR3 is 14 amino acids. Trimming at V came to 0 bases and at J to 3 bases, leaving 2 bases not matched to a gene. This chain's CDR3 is CAISESAGGYEQYF. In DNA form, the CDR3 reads TGTGCCATCAGTGAGTCGGCAGGGGGCTACGAGCAGTACTTC.

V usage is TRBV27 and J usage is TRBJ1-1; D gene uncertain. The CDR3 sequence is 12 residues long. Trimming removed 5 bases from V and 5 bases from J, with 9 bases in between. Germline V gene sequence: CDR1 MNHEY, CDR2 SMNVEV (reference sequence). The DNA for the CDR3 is TGTGCCAGCAGTAAGCTGATAACTGAAGCTTTCTTT. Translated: CASSKLITEAFF.

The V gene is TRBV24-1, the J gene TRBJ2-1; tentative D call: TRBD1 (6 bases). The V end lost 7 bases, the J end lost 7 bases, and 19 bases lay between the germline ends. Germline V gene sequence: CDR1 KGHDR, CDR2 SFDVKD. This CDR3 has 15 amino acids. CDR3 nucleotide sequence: TGTGCCACCAGCGCAACGCAGGGGCCTTCAAATGAGCAGTTCTTC. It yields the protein CATSATQGPSNEQFF.

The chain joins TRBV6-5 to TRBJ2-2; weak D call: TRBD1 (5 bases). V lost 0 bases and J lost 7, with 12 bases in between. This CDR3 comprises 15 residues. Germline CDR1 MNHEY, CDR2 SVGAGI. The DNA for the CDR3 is TGTGCCAGCAGTTACTCTTCCCAGGGAAGCGGGGAGCTGTTTTTT. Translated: CASSYSSQGSGELFF.

The CDR3 sequence: CASSGFSREPQHF. The CDR3 DNA sequence: TGTGCCAGCAGTGGGTTTTCACGGGAGCCCCAGCATTTT. The genes are TRBV2 and TRBJ1-5; D is ambiguous. V dropped 4 bases and J dropped 8 bases, with 12 bases sitting between them. CDR3 length: 13 amino acids. Looked up from germline, CDR1 is SNHLY and CDR2 is FYNNEI.

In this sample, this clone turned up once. CDR3 sequence: CASSLRRQPNTEAFF. DNA for the CDR3: TGTGCCAGCAGCTTGAGGCGACAGCCGAACACTGAAGCTTTCTTT. The chain has TRBV11-3 and TRBJ1-1; perhaps TRBD1 as D (5 bases). CDR1 is SGHNT, CDR2 YENEEA, per germline. V lost 3 bases and J lost 1, with 12 bases in between. This CDR3 contains 15 residues.

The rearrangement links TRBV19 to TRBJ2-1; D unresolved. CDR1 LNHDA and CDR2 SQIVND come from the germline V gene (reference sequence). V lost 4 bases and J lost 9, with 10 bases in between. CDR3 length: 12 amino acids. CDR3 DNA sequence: TGTGCCAGTAGTACATCGACAACTGAGCAGTTCTTC. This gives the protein CASSTSTTEQFF. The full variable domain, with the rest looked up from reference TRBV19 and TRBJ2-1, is DGGITQSPKYLFRKEGQNVTLSCEQNLNHDAMYWYRQDPGQGLRLIYYSQIVNDFQKGDIAEGYSVSREKKESFPLTVTSAQKNPTAFYLCASSTSTTEQFFGPGTRLTVL.

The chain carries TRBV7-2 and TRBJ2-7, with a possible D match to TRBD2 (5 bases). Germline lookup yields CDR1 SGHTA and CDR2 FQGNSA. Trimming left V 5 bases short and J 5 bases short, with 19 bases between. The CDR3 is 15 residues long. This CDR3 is CASSLDVGMRDEQYF. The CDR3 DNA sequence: TGTGCCAGCAGCCTAGACGTAGGGATGAGGGACGAGCAGTACTTC.

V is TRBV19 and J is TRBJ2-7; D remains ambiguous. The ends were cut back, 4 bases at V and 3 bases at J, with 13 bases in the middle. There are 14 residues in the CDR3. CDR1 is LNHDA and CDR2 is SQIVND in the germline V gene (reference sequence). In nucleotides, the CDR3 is TGTGCCAGTAGTAGTAAGCATAGCTACTACGAGCAGTACTTC. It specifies CASSSKHSYYEQYF.

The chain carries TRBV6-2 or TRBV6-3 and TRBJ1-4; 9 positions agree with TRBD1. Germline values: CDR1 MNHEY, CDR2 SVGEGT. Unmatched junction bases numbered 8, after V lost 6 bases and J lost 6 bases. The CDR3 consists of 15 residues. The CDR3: CASSRDREGYEKLFF. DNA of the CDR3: TGTGCCAGCAGCCGGGACAGGGAGGGTTATGAAAAACTGTTTTTT.

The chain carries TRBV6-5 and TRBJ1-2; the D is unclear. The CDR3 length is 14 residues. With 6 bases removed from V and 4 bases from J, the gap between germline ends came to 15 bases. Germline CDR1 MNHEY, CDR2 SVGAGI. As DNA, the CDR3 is TGTGCCAGCAGCCTCGGCAAGTGGAGCTATGGCTACACCTTC. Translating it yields CASSLGKWSYGYTF.

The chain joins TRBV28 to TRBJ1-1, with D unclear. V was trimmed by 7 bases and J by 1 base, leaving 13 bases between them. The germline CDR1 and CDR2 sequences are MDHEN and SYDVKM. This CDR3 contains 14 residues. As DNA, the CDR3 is TGTGCCAGCAATCCCTCGGTACCGAACACTGAAGCTTTCTTT. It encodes CASNPSVPNTEAFF.

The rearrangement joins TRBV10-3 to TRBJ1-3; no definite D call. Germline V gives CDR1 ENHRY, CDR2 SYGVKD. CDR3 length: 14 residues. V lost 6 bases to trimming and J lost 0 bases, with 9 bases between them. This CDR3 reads CAIRPQISGNTIYF. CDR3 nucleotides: TGTGCCATCAGACCTCAGATCTCTGGAAACACCATATATTTT.

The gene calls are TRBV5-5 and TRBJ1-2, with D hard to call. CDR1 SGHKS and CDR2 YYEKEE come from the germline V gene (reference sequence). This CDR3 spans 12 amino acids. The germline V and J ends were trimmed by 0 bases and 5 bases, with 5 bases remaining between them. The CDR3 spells CASSLARYGYTF. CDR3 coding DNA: TGTGCCAGCAGCTTGGCCCGGTATGGCTACACCTTC.

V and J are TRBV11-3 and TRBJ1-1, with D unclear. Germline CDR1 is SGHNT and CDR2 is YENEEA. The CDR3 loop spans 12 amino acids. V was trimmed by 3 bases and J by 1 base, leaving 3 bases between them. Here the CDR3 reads CASSFKNTEAFF. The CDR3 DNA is TGTGCCAGCAGCTTCAAGAACACTGAAGCTTTCTTT.